This T cell receptor beta chain was captured by sequencing in a study of cytomegalovirus exposure and HLA in healthy donors. A word on this clone: At one end the junction does not follow the germline gene, possibly because of a read error.

PCR involved 60 Vbeta and 13 Jbeta primers. Repertoires were generated with immunoSEQ multiplex PCR, while TCRdb's copy carries only in-frame clones and drops some. The sample has 100,000 or so clones, roughly 82% seen once. Germline CDR1 and CDR2: SEHNR and FQNEAQ (reference sequence). CDR3 length: 12 residues. The sample taken for sequencing was PBMCs. This receptor was obtained from a woman between 18 and 30 years old in good health and CMV-seronegative. J is TRBJ1-5 and V is TRBV7-9, with unresolved D. The CDR3 coding sequence is TGTTCCAGCAGCTTAGAGCGGCAGCCCCAGCATTTT. The encoded protein is CSSSLERQPQHF.